The 32 T cell receptor beta chains listed next were all sequenced from one sample in a study of T cells after yellow fever vaccination. TCRdb re-analysed the 5' RACE reads in MiXCR, keeping a single row per CDR3 protein. The data hold roughly 74,000 distinct CDR3 sequences, with approximately 7% observed a single time. The sample in question was CD8+ T cells sorted from PBMCs, obtained less than 6 days after the first yellow fever vaccination. These receptor sequences come from a man between 18 and 35 years old who received the YFV17D yellow fever vaccine.

This clonotype occurred a few times. The V call is TRBV5-5, the J call TRBJ2-1; D remains ambiguous. CDR3 length: 16 residues. Germline V gene sequence: CDR1 SGHKS, CDR2 YYEKEE (reference sequence). V lost 3 bases to trimming and J lost 2 bases, with 15 bases between them. The DNA of the CDR3 is TGTGCCAGCAGCTCACACGGAGAAGAAACCTACAATGAGCAGTTCTTC. Amino acids: CASSSHGEETYNEQFF.

This clonotype was observed a handful of times. V gene TRBV27 combines with J gene TRBJ1-1; tentative D call: TRBD1 (5 bases). The V gene lost 1 base and the J gene lost 1 base, with 10 bases spanning the gap. Germline V CDR1 and CDR2: MNHEY, SMNVEV (reference sequence). The CDR3 is 15 residues long. CDR3 bases: TGTGCCAGCAGTTTATATGCAGGGTCGAACACTGAAGCTTTCTTT. It specifies CASSLYAGSNTEAFF.

This chain joins TRBV7-9 and TRBJ1-1, with 7 bases that match TRBD1. CDR1 and CDR2 (germline): SEHNR, FQNEAQ (reference sequence). CDR3 length equals 14 residues. J was trimmed by 5 bases and V by 1 base; bases with no gene match: 4. The DNA of the CDR3 is TGTGCCAGCAGCTTAGGGACAGGCTGGACTGAAGCTTTCTTT. Protein: CASSLGTGWTEAFF.

This clonotype was detected many times. The chain recombines TRBV5-4 with TRBJ2-3, with 12 positions matching TRBD2. This CDR3 region has 16 residues. CDR1 is SGHNT and CDR2 is YYREEE in the germline V gene (reference sequence). The V gene end was trimmed by 5 bases and the J gene end by 2 bases; junction bases not matched to a gene: 6. CDR3 in amino acids: CASRSRTSGDTDTQYF. The CDR3 nucleotides read TGTGCCAGCAGGTCTCGGACTAGCGGGGACACAGATACGCAGTATTTT.

This clonotype was seen only a few times. The V and J genes are TRBV29-1 and TRBJ2-7, with no clear D. V lost 4 bases and J lost 4, with 8 bases in between. Looked up from germline, CDR1 is SQVTM and CDR2 is ANQGSEA. The CDR3 length is 11 residues. CDR3 in DNA: TGCAGCGTTGGGTCTGGGTACGAGCAGTACGTC. As protein: CSVGSGYEQYV.

This clonotype was counted between two and nine times. The chain carries TRBV5-1 and TRBJ2-1; D perhaps matches TRBD2 (5 bases). The CDR3 extends over 12 amino acids. CDR1 and CDR2 from the germline V gene are SGHRS and YFSETQ. V was clipped by 4 bases and J by 8 bases, with 10 bases between them. This CDR3 is CASSLNSDEQFF. In nucleotides, the CDR3 is TGCGCCAGCAGCCTAAATAGCGATGAGCAGTTCTTC.

This clonotype has just a few counts. The junction differs from germline at one of its ends, possibly a read error. This chain joins TRBV4-3 and TRBJ1-2, with TRBD1 matching 10 bases. This CDR3 has 13 residues. Germline CDR1 is LGHNA and CDR2 is YSLEER. CDR3 bases: TGCGCCAGCAGCCCTAGCCGGGACAGGGGATTGGGCTTC. It is translated as CASSPSRDRGLGF.

The CDR3 is CASSQDGTTDSGNTIYF. The CDR3 DNA reads as TGCGCCAGCAGCCAAGATGGGACAACAGACTCTGGAAACACCATATATTTT. This sequence joins TRBV4-1 and TRBJ1-3; TRBD1 might be the D (6 bases). The CDR3 totals 17 residues. Between the trimmed V and J ends, which lost 0 bases and 0 bases, there was a span of 12 bases. CDR1 and CDR2 from the germline V gene are MGHRA and YSYEKL.

The CDR3 here is CASRGTGEETQYF. Here the CDR3 DNA reads TGTGCCAGCAGAGGGACAGGGGAGGAGACCCAGTACTTC. This sequence joins TRBV27 and TRBJ2-5; 10 nucleotides line up with TRBD1. Per the germline V gene, CDR1 is MNHEY and CDR2 is SMNVEV (reference sequence). The junction had 3 bases not matched to a gene; V was cut back by 6 bases and J by 5 bases. The CDR3 sequence is 13 residues long.

This clonotype was seen ten or more times. The chain has TRBV11-1 and TRBJ1-2; D is undetermined. V lost 7 bases to trimming and J lost 0 bases, with 12 bases between them. The CDR3 covers 14 residues. Germline loops: CDR1 SGHAT, CDR2 FQDESV (reference sequence). The CDR3 loop reads CASTTDRANYGYTF. CDR3 coding DNA: TGTGCCAGCACCACGGACCGAGCTAACTATGGCTACACCTTC. The variable domain in full, completed from reference TRBV11-1 and TRBJ1-2, reads EAEVAQSPRYKITEKSQAVAFWCDPISGHATLYWYRQILGQGPELLVQFQDESVVDDSQLPKDRFSAERLKGVDSTLKIQPAELGDSAMYLCASTTDRANYGYTFGSGTRLTVV.

In this sample, this clonotype turned up a few times. The V and J genes are TRBV5-1 and TRBJ2-3; 10 bases are shared with TRBD2. The germline CDR1 and CDR2 sequences are SGHRS and YFSETQ. The trim removed 4 bases at V and 6 bases at J, leaving 2 bases unmatched. The CDR3 contains 13 residues. The CDR3 DNA sequence: TGCGCCAGCAGCCCAGCGGGGGGGGATACGCAGTATTTT. It yields the protein CASSPAGGDTQYF.

The table lists this clonotype with many counts. The chain joins TRBV12-3 or TRBV12-4 to TRBJ1-2; tentative D call: TRBD1 (5 bases). V was clipped by 3 bases and J by 3 bases, with 14 bases between them. The CDR3 sequence is 15 residues long. CDR3: CASSFPGAGYYGYTF. DNA of the CDR3: TGTGCCAGCAGTTTCCCTGGGGCCGGATACTATGGCTACACCTTC.

This clonotype has at least ten counts. The rearrangement links TRBV20-1 to TRBJ2-1; TRBD1 matches at 7 bases. Germline CDR1 DFQATT, CDR2 SNEGSKA (reference sequence). The V segment lost 3 bases and the J segment 2 bases; nucleotides outside the gene matches: 7. The CDR3 length is 15 residues. CDR3 DNA: TGCAGTGCTAGGGACCGGACAGGTCCCTACAATGAGCAGTTCTTC. It yields the protein CSARDRTGPYNEQFF.

This clonotype was recorded at least ten times. CDR3 bases: TGTGCCAGCAGCTTAGATCTACTAGCCGTCACAGATACGCAGTATTTT. It codes for CASSLDLLAVTDTQYF. The chain employs TRBV11-2 and TRBJ2-3; TRBD2 is a possible D gene (6 bases). The CDR3 consists of 16 residues. Between the trimmed V and J ends, which lost 0 bases and 2 bases, there was a span of 12 bases. The germline CDR1 and CDR2 sequences are SGHAT and FQNNGV.

This clonotype showed up many times. This chain links TRBV28 with TRBJ2-3, with D possibly being TRBD1 or TRBD2 (5 bases each). V lost 5 bases and J 2 bases, leaving 17 bases between the germline ends. Germline V gives CDR1 MDHEN, CDR2 SYDVKM. The CDR3 totals 16 residues. In DNA form, the CDR3 reads TGTGCCAGCAGTGACCCGGGGACCCCCCTCACAGATACGCAGTATTTT. It is translated as CASSDPGTPLTDTQYF.

Many counts were recorded for this clonotype. This sequence joins TRBV5-1 and TRBJ2-7; the D gene is possibly TRBD2 (6 bases). The ends were cut back, 5 bases at V and 2 bases at J, with 11 bases in the middle. The V gene's germline CDR1 is SGHRS and CDR2 YFSETQ. The CDR3 consists of 13 residues. CDR3 loop: CASSTGGPYEQYF. CDR3 sequence (DNA): TGCGCCAGCAGTACCGGGGGTCCCTACGAGCAGTACTTC.

This clonotype was seen many times. The V call is TRBV3-1, the J call TRBJ2-3; 10 bases are shared with TRBD2. CDR1 is LGHDT, CDR2 YNNKEL, per germline (reference sequence). The J segment lost 3 bases and the V segment lost 2 bases, leaving 5 bases of the junction unmatched. The CDR3 consists of 16 residues. For the CDR3, the DNA is TGTGCCAGCAGCCAATCCGGGACTAGCGAGACAGATACGCAGTATTTT. It is translated as CASSQSGTSETDTQYF.

This clonotype appeared a few times. V usage is TRBV27 and J usage is TRBJ2-7; 10 bases align to TRBD2. The CDR3 sequence is 14 residues long. Unmatched junction bases numbered 3, after V lost 4 bases and J lost 3 bases. Per the germline V gene, CDR1 is MNHEY and CDR2 is SMNVEV (reference sequence). CDR3 sequence reads: CASSYASGGYEQYV. For the CDR3, the DNA is TGTGCCAGCAGTTATGCTAGCGGGGGCTACGAGCAGTACGTC.

This clonotype was found a few times. The CDR3 region is CASSQDFMDYGYTF. CDR3 nucleotides: TGCGCCAGCAGCCAAGATTTTATGGACTATGGCTACACCTTC. The rearrangement joins TRBV4-1 to TRBJ1-2; D remains ambiguous. Deletions cut 0 bases from V and 3 bases from J, with 8 bases between. The germline CDR1 and CDR2 sequences are MGHRA and YSYEKL. The CDR3 has 14 residues.

This clonotype was seen a few times. The chain combines TRBV5-1 with TRBJ2-2; the D is unclear. V shed 0 bases and J shed 2 bases, with 17 bases lying between them. Germline V gene lookup returns CDR1 SGHRS and CDR2 YFSETQ. The CDR3 runs 18 residues. CDR3 residues: CASSLAFATVTNTGELFF. The CDR3 DNA reads TGCGCCAGCAGCTTGGCATTCGCCACAGTCACTAACACCGGGGAGCTGTTTTTT.

To note about this clonotype: A junction end diverges from the germline sequence, so it may reflect a read error. The V gene is TRBV4-3, the J gene TRBJ1-4, with a weak D call TRBD1 (5 bases). Germline CDR1 and CDR2: LGHNA and YSLEER. The CDR3 extends over 13 amino acids. In DNA form, the CDR3 reads TGCGCCTGCAGCCAATCCAGGGATGAAAAACTGTTTTTT. Protein sequence: CACSQSRDEKLFF.

The chain has TRBV4-1 and TRBJ2-3; D gene ambiguous. The V and J ends lost 1 base and 5 bases respectively, with 4 bases between them. The CDR3 runs to 12 residues. CDR1 MGHRA and CDR2 YSYEKL come from the germline V gene. The DNA of the CDR3 is TGCGCCAGCAGCCAAGCGGGAGATACGCAGTATTTT. It translates to CASSQAGDTQYF.

This clonotype showed up many times. Here the CDR3 reads CSARDLSAGGHSDTQYF. The CDR3 DNA is TGCAGTGCTAGAGATCTATCGGCGGGGGGGCATTCAGATACGCAGTATTTT. The chain employs TRBV20-1 and TRBJ2-3, with 9 bases aligning to TRBD2. Trimming cost V 0 bases and J 4 bases; bases outside gene matches: 11. Germline CDR1 reads DFQATT; CDR2 reads SNEGSKA (reference sequence). The CDR3 is 17 residues long.

In this sample, this clonotype turned up a few times. J is TRBJ2-4 and V is TRBV4-3, with D perhaps TRBD1 or TRBD2 (5 bases each). The CDR3 is made up of 15 amino acids. Germline loops: CDR1 LGHNA, CDR2 YSLEER. Trimming pared 0 bases from V and 8 bases from J, leaving 14 bases between. CDR3 protein: CASSQDTGTGDIQYF. CDR3 sequence (DNA): TGCGCCAGCAGCCAAGATACGGGGACCGGGGACATTCAGTACTTC.

In regard to this clonotype: Just one base apart from a much larger clone, this may be a read error. The rearrangement links TRBV6-1 to TRBJ2-2; D gene unclear. Per the germline V gene, CDR1 is MNHNS and CDR2 is SASEGT. The CDR3 has 14 amino acids. The V and J ends lost 0 bases and 5 bases respectively, with 7 bases between them. CDR3 sequence (DNA): TGTGCCAGCAGTGAAGCGGCAGAAACCGGGGAGCTGTTTTTT. Its translation: CASSEAAETGELFF.

The chain is built from TRBV27 and TRBJ2-1, with 13 bases lining up with TRBD2. Germline loops: CDR1 MNHEY, CDR2 SMNVEV (reference sequence). This CDR3 spans 18 amino acids. J gave up 7 bases and V 4 bases, and 13 bases lay outside the gene matches. The chain's CDR3 is CASSSPLTSGGNRNEQFF. CDR3 in DNA: TGTGCCAGCAGTTCCCCACTGACTAGCGGGGGGAACAGGAATGAGCAGTTCTTC.

This clonotype was detected a few times. The chain recombines TRBV4-3 with TRBJ2-3; D assignment may be TRBD1 or TRBD2 (6 bases each). The CDR3 runs 15 residues. V lost 2 bases and J lost 1, with 10 bases in between. Germline V gene sequence: CDR1 LGHNA, CDR2 YSLEER. CDR3 protein: CASSQRGGRTDTQYF. The CDR3 bases are TGCGCCAGCAGCCAACGTGGGGGGCGCACAGATACGCAGTATTTT.

The J gene is TRBJ1-4, the V gene TRBV4-3; 8 bases align to TRBD1. V shed 0 bases and J 10 bases; nucleotides not matched to a gene: 13. The CDR3 sequence is 17 residues long. Germline V CDR1 and CDR2: LGHNA, YSLEER. The CDR3, as DNA: TGCGCCAGCAGCCAAGATCAGTATGGCAGGGGGCGCGGAAAACTGTTTTTT. Translating gives CASSQDQYGRGRGKLFF.

In its sample, this clonotype was seen a few times. The chain joins TRBV7-9 to TRBJ2-7; tentative D call: TRBD2 (7 bases). V gave up 1 base and J gave up 2 bases, with 9 bases separating them. The CDR3 extends over 14 amino acids. Germline-derived CDR1 and CDR2 are SEHNR and FQNEAQ (reference sequence). CDR3 protein: CASSLGGGAYEQYF. The CDR3 DNA is TGTGCCAGCAGCTTAGGAGGGGGGGCCTACGAGCAGTACTTC.

The rearrangement links TRBV29-1 to TRBJ2-1; D is perhaps TRBD1 (5 bases). This CDR3 region has 14 residues. The V gene's germline CDR1 is SQVTM and CDR2 ANQGSEA. Trimming pared 3 bases from V and 10 bases from J, leaving 19 bases between. CDR3 bases: TGCAGCGTTGAGTTGTGGGGCAGGGAAGGCGAGCAGTTCTTC. This translates into CSVELWGREGEQFF.

This clonotype has only a few counts. The rearrangement joins TRBV11-2 to TRBJ1-5; 8 bases are shared with TRBD1. J lost 3 bases, V lost 1 base, and 2 bases had no gene match. The CDR3 extends over 15 amino acids. CDR1 is SGHAT and CDR2 is FQNNGV in the germline V gene. CDR3 nucleotides: TGTGCCAGCAGCTTAGTGGGACAGGTCAATCAGCCCCAGCATTTT. Translation gives CASSLVGQVNQPQHF.

This clonotype has just one count. This may be a read error: a much more frequent sequence differs by one nucleotide. The rearrangement joins TRBV6-5 to TRBJ2-2; 7 positions agree with TRBD1. This CDR3 is built from 15 residues. Germline lookup yields CDR1 MNHEY and CDR2 SVGAGI. The CDR3 nucleotides read TGTGCCAGCAGTCATCGACAGGGTCACACCTGGGAGCTGTTTTTT. It yields the protein CASSHRQGHTWELFF.